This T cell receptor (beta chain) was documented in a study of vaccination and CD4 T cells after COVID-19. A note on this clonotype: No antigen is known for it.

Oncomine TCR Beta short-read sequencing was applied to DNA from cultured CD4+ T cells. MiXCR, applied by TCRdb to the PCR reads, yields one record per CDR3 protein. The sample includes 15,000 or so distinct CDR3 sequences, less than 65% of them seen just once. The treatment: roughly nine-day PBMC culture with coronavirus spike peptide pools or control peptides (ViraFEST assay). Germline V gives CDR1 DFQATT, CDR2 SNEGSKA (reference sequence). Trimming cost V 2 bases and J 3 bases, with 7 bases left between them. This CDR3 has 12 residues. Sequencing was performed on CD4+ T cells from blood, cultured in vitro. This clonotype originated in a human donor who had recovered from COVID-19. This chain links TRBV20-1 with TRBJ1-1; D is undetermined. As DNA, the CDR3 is TGCAGTGCTAGAAGTCAGCACACTGAAGCTTTCTTT. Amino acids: CSARSQHTEAFF.